Shown below are 14 T cell receptor beta chains from a single sample sequenced in a study of T cells in Graves' hyperthyroidism and ophthalmopathy. Template material for amplifying TCR beta CDR3 regions consisted of RNA transcripts. When the TCR CDR3 underwent first-round RT-PCR, the HTBI primer set was used. TCRdb reanalysed the multiplex PCR reads using MiXCR and keeps one entry per CDR3 protein. This sample has hundreds of thousands of distinct CDR3 sequences, with 14% found just once. The specimen sequenced was blood. These TCRs come from a woman aged 25 to 45 with Graves' hyperthyroidism.

This clonotype was seen ten or more times. This sequence joins TRBV18 and TRBJ2-3; D is perhaps TRBD2 (5 bases). V was trimmed by 3 bases and J by 2 bases, leaving 12 bases between them. Germline CDR1 reads KGHSH; CDR2 reads LQKENI. This CDR3 contains 15 residues. CDR3 in amino acids: CASSPRAEHTDTQYF. CDR3 in DNA: TGTGCCAGCTCACCGAGGGCGGAACACACAGATACGCAGTATTTT. The variable domain in full, with the rest retrieved from reference TRBV18 and TRBJ2-3, is NAGVMQNPRHLVRRRGQEARLRCSPMKGHSHVYWYRQLPEEGLKFMVYLQKENIIDESGMPKERFSAEFPKEGPSILRIQQVVRGDSAAYFCASSPRAEHTDTQYFGPGTRLTVL.

This clonotype was seen repeatedly, ten times or more. In DNA form, the CDR3 reads TGTGCCAGCAGCTTCCACCCACTAGCGGGAGGCTCCACCGGGGAGCTGTTTTTT. This codes for CASSFHPLAGGSTGELFF. The V call is TRBV11-2, the J call TRBJ2-2; 12 bases fit TRBD2. CDR3 size: 18 residues. The V and J ends lost 3 bases and 4 bases, in that order; junction bases with no gene match: 9. Germline values: CDR1 SGHAT, CDR2 FQNNGV.

This clonotype occurred many times. The chain is built from TRBV6-2 or TRBV6-3 and TRBJ2-1, with 8 bases fitting TRBD2. Germline CDR1 MNHEY, CDR2 SVGEGT. CDR3 length equals 18 residues. The junction had 9 bases not matched to a gene; V was cut back by 2 bases and J by 0 bases. The CDR3 coding sequence is TGTGCCAGCAGTTACCAGATGTATAGCGGGGCCTCCTACAATGAGCAGTTCTTC. Encoded protein: CASSYQMYSGASYNEQFF.

This clonotype has a handful of counts. The chain carries TRBV19 and TRBJ2-5; D unclear. CDR3 length: 12 residues. CDR1 and CDR2 (germline): LNHDA, SQIVND (reference sequence). Deletions cut 5 bases from V and 5 bases from J, with 9 bases between. DNA for the CDR3: TGTGCCAGTAGTTTTGATCAGGAGACCCAGTACTTC. Its protein is CASSFDQETQYF.

In its sample, this clonotype was seen many times. The J gene is TRBJ1-4, the V gene TRBV20-1, with 7 bases lining up with TRBD1. This CDR3 has 13 residues. The V segment lost 5 bases and the J segment 4 bases; nucleotides outside the gene matches: 4. The germline gives CDR1 DFQATT, CDR2 SNEGSKA (reference sequence). CDR3 region: CSAAGQINEKLFF. The CDR3 DNA follows: TGCAGTGCTGCGGGACAGATTAATGAAAAACTGTTTTTT.

DNA of the CDR3: TGTGCCAGCAGTGAAAAGGGACCTGATATGAACACTGAAGCTTTCTTT. It specifies CASSEKGPDMNTEAFF. The J gene is TRBJ1-1, the V gene TRBV2; D possibly corresponds to TRBD1 (5 bases). From germline, CDR1 is SNHLY and CDR2 FYNNEI. The CDR3 is made up of 16 amino acids. With 2 bases removed from V and 0 bases from J, the gap between germline ends came to 13 bases.

This clonotype was seen many times. V gene TRBV28 combines with J gene TRBJ2-2; possible D gene TRBD2, 5 bases. The germline gives CDR1 MDHEN, CDR2 SYDVKM. Trimming stripped 4 bases from V and 13 bases from J, with 19 bases between. CDR3 length: 14 residues. The CDR3 region is CASSYGFAGKGLFF. In DNA form, the CDR3 reads TGTGCCAGCAGTTACGGGTTCGCGGGCAAAGGGCTGTTTTTT.

The rearrangement links TRBV28 to TRBJ2-7; TRBD2 matches at 7 bases. The CDR3 has 16 residues. CDR1 is MDHEN and CDR2 is SYDVKM in the germline V gene. Trimming took 3 bases from V and 5 from J; bases not matched to a gene: 13. The CDR3 nucleotides are TGTGCCAGCAGTTTCTCTCCTAGCGGCAGAGGGGACGAGCAGTACTTC. It specifies CASSFSPSGRGDEQYF.

This chain connects TRBV29-1 to TRBJ2-7; either TRBD1 or TRBD2 may fit D (5 bases each). Germline lookup yields CDR1 SQVTM and CDR2 ANQGSEA. V was shortened by 0 bases and J by 5 bases, with 8 bases between the two germline ends. The CDR3 is 12 residues long. The CDR3 bases are TGCAGCGTTGAAGAAAGGGGAGACGAGCAGTACTTC. Residues: CSVEERGDEQYF.

In its sample, this clonotype was seen many times. This chain connects TRBV15 to TRBJ1-1; a weak D match, TRBD1 (5 bases). V was trimmed by 7 bases and J by 1 base, leaving 13 bases between them. CDR1 and CDR2 (germline): LNHNV, YYDKDF (reference sequence). The CDR3 is 14 amino acids. In DNA form, the CDR3 reads TGTGCCACCACGAAGGGGCAGGGGAACACTGAAGCTTTCTTT. It translates to CATTKGQGNTEAFF.

The rearrangement joins TRBV12-3 or TRBV12-4 to TRBJ1-5; weak D call: TRBD1 (5 bases). The CDR3 spans 11 residues. V lost 11 bases and J lost 4, with 9 bases in between. In nucleotides, the CDR3 is TGTGCCGTGGGGGGGAATCAGCCCCAGCATTTT. Translation: CAVGGNQPQHF.

V is TRBV4-1 and J is TRBJ2-1; D is ambiguous. CDR1 is MGHRA and CDR2 is YSYEKL in the germline V gene. V lost 0 bases and J 9 bases, leaving 9 bases between the germline ends. The CDR3 covers 13 residues. The DNA for the CDR3 is TGCGCCAGCAGCCAAGATTTGAGCGCTGAGCAGTTCTTC. Translating it yields CASSQDLSAEQFF.

The J gene is TRBJ2-7, the V gene TRBV20-1; D gene unclear. The CDR3 extends over 11 amino acids. Trimming cost V 0 bases and J 5 bases, with 5 bases left between them. CDR1 and CDR2 (germline): DFQATT, SNEGSKA (reference sequence). The DNA of the CDR3 is TGCAGTGCTAGAGAAAGGAACGAGCAGTACTTC. Its protein is CSARERNEQYF.

The chain links TRBV7-9 to TRBJ1-4; possibly TRBD1 for D (5 bases). There are 15 residues in the CDR3. V dropped 2 bases and J dropped 9 bases, with 16 bases sitting between them. CDR1 is SEHNR, CDR2 FQNEAQ, per germline (reference sequence). The CDR3 DNA follows: TGTGCCAGCAGCTTATTTCGGACCGGGGCCCAAAAACTGTTTTTT. This encodes CASSLFRTGAQKLFF.